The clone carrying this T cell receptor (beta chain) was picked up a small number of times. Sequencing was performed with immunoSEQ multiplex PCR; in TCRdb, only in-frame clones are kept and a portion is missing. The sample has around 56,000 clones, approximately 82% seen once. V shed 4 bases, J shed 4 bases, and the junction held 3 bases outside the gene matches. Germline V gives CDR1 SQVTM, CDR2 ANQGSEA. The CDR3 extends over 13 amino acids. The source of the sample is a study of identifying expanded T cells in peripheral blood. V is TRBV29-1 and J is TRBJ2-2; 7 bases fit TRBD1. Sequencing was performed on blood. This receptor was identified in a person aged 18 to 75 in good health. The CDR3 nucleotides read TGCAGCGTTGGACAGGGAGTCACCGGGGAGCTGTTTTTT. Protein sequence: CSVGQGVTGELFF.